This T cell receptor (beta chain) was identified during a study of human T cells and chemical hapten exposure. TCRdb reprocessed the RACE reads via MiXCR and lists one record per CDR3 protein. The sample shows fewer than 95,000 distinct CDR3 sequences, 10% to 13% of them seen only once. There are a few counts of this clonotype. Time point denoted: patch test 1, 2 weeks after DPC sensitization. Treatment here: therapeutic diphenylcyclopropenone sensitization with weekly scalp DPC. In germline, CDR1 is LNHDA, CDR2 SQIVND (reference sequence). CDR3 size: 14 residues. Trimming removed 2 bases from V and 6 bases from J, with 11 bases in between.

The clonotype comes from a man aged 35 to 55 with alopecia areata. Some clones in this sample may be carry-over from other donors' samples. V gene TRBV19 combines with J gene TRBJ2-4, with D hard to call. Sample: whole blood, taken in connection with sensitization to the hapten diphenylcyclopropenone (DPC). This chain's CDR3 is CASSINGPGNIQYF. The CDR3 DNA reads TGTGCCAGTAGTATAAACGGGCCCGGAAACATTCAGTACTTC.